This T cell receptor beta chain was observed in a study of CD4 and CD8 cells across lung adenocarcinoma regions. Donors had localized lung adenocarcinoma, a non-small cell lung cancer. TCRdb itself ran the PCR reads through MiXCR, one entry per CDR3 protein. The data show some 5,000 distinct CDR3 sequences, just under 60% seen once. The CDR3 spans 14 residues. V lost 6 bases and J 0 bases, leaving 9 bases between the germline ends. Germline V CDR1 and CDR2: MNHNS, SASEGT. Sequenced input: CD4+ T cells from the center of a lung tumor. The chain employs TRBV6-1 and TRBJ2-1; no reliable D call. The sequence was collected from a male donor with lung adenocarcinoma. The CD4 and CD8 labels of this study may be unreliable. Here the CDR3 reads CASSSGDSYNEQFF. The CDR3, as DNA: TGTGCCAGCAGCTCTGGCGACTCCTACAATGAGCAGTTCTTC.